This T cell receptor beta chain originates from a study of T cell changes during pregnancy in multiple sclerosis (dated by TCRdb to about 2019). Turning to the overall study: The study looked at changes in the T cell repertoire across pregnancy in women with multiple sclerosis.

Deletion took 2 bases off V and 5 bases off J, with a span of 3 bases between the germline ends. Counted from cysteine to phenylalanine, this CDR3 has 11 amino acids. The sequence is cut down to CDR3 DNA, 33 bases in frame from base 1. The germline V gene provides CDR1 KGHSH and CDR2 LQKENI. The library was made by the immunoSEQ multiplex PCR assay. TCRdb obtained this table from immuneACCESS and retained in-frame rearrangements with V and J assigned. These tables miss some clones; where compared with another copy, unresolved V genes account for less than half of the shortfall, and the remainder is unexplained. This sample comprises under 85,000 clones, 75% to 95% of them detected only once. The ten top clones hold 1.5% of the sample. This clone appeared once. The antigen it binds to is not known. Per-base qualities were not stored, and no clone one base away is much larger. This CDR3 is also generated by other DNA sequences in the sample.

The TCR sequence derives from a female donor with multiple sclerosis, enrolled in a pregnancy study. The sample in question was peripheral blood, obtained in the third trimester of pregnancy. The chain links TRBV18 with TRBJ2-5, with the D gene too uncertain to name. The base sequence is TGTGCCAGCTCACCAGAGGAGACCCAGTACTTC. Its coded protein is CASSPEETQYF.